The 25 T cell receptor beta chains presented below share a single source sample, sequenced in a study of neurological immune-mediated disorders. TCRdb fed the 5' RACE reads into MiXCR, producing one record per CDR3 protein. The sample yields about 71,000 distinct CDR3 sequences, roughly 13% seen once. The time point: longitudinal time-point 1 (baseline). The sequencing sample was made of PBMCs. Receptor source: a female donor with HTLV-1-associated myelopathy (HAM/TSP).

Ten or more counts support this clonotype. The rearrangement uses TRBV25-1 and TRBJ1-4; 10 bases line up with TRBD1. CDR3 length: 16 residues. CDR1 MGHDK and CDR2 SYGVNS come from the germline V gene. The V segment lost 6 bases and the J segment 10 bases; nucleotides outside the gene matches: 14. For the CDR3, the DNA is TGTGCCAGCAGCTACCCTCCGGGACAGGGGAACCCAAAACTGTTTTTT. This encodes CASSYPPGQGNPKLFF.

This clonotype has ten or more counts. This sequence joins TRBV29-1 and TRBJ2-2; TRBD1 might be the D (6 bases). This CDR3 has 13 amino acids. Germline values: CDR1 SQVTM, CDR2 ANQGSEA. Trimming pared 6 bases from V and 1 base from J, leaving 9 bases between. The CDR3 here is CSVMTGNTGELFF. The CDR3, as DNA: TGCAGCGTGATGACAGGGAACACCGGGGAGCTGTTTTTT.

This clonotype showed up many times. V gene TRBV5-1 combines with J gene TRBJ2-2; tentatively, D is TRBD1 or TRBD2 (5 bases each). Per germline, CDR1 SGHRS and CDR2 YFSETQ. The CDR3 is 13 amino acids. Trimming removed 7 bases at V and 4 bases at J, with 11 bases between. This CDR3 reads CASGDVPTGELFF. The DNA for the CDR3 is TGCGCCAGCGGGGACGTTCCCACCGGGGAGCTGTTTTTT.

This clonotype has just a few counts. The chain employs TRBV27 and TRBJ2-3; 10 bases line up with TRBD1. Germline V gene sequence: CDR1 MNHEY, CDR2 SMNVEV (reference sequence). The CDR3 extends over 15 amino acids. The V and J ends lost 6 bases and 7 bases, in that order; junction bases with no gene match: 10. Here the CDR3 DNA reads TGTGCCAGCAGAAAGACAGGGGGCGGAATGAATACGCAGTATTTT. Amino acids: CASRKTGGGMNTQYF.

Ten or more counts support this clonotype. The chain links TRBV20-1 to TRBJ2-1; D could derive from TRBD1 or TRBD2 (5 bases each). Between the trimmed V and J ends, which lost 6 bases and 6 bases, there was a span of 15 bases. CDR1 is DFQATT, CDR2 SNEGSKA, per germline (reference sequence). This CDR3 is built from 13 residues. The CDR3 region is CSARETLGNEQFF. The CDR3 DNA reads TGCAGTGCCAGGGAGACTCTGGGCAATGAGCAGTTCTTC.

The J gene is TRBJ1-2, the V gene TRBV6-2 or TRBV6-3, with D hard to call. Per germline, CDR1 MNHEY and CDR2 SVGEGT. With 7 bases removed from V and 3 bases from J, the gap between germline ends came to 12 bases. CDR3 length: 13 residues. In DNA, the CDR3 is TGTGCCAGCACAAGAAGGTCTGACTATGGCTACACCTTC. Its protein product is CASTRRSDYGYTF.

Worth noting for this clonotype: This may come from a read error, since a much larger clone is one base off. V gene TRBV6-5 combines with J gene TRBJ2-7; 8 bases are a match to TRBD2. Germline CDR1 is MNHEY and CDR2 is SVGAGI. This CDR3 contains 13 residues. The CDR3 loop is CATAGGLTYEQNF. As DNA, the CDR3 is TGTGCCACCGCGGGGGGTTTGACCTACGAGCAGAACTTC.

This clonotype has ten or more counts. The V and J genes are TRBV5-1 and TRBJ2-7; tentative D call: TRBD1 (6 bases). Germline V CDR1 and CDR2: SGHRS, YFSETQ. The CDR3 contains 12 residues. Trimming shortened V by 7 bases and J by 3 bases, and 11 bases separated the two germline ends. The CDR3 DNA reads TGCGCCAGCCGGGACACAGACTACGAGCAGTACTTC. Protein: CASRDTDYEQYF.

V gene TRBV3-1 combines with J gene TRBJ1-2, with D perhaps matching TRBD1 (6 bases). V gave up 1 base and J gave up 5 bases, with 11 bases separating them. In germline, CDR1 is LGHDT, CDR2 YNNKEL (reference sequence). The CDR3 runs 14 residues. CDR3 in DNA: TGTGCCAGCAGCCAAGTGGGGGGCCAATATGGCTACACCTTC. As protein: CASSQVGGQYGYTF.

The sample holds many counts of this clonotype. The chain carries TRBV28 and TRBJ2-5, with D perhaps assigned TRBD1 or TRBD2 (6 bases each). Germline CDR1 MDHEN, CDR2 SYDVKM. Trimming stripped 5 bases from V and 5 bases from J, with 18 bases between. This CDR3 has 15 residues. CDR3 DNA: TGTGCCAGCAGTCCCCAGAGGGGGGCTAGGGAGACCCAGTACTTC. It specifies CASSPQRGARETQYF.

This clonotype showed up many times. The gene calls are TRBV5-1 and TRBJ2-3; D possibly corresponds to TRBD2 (5 bases). V was pared by 4 bases and J by 0 bases, with 12 bases between. The CDR3 spans 15 residues. Per the germline V gene, CDR1 is SGHRS and CDR2 is YFSETQ. CDR3 sequence reads: CASSPAERSTDTQYF. The CDR3 region has the DNA TGCGCCAGCAGCCCGGCCGAGCGGAGCACAGATACGCAGTATTTT.

About this clonotype itself: The conserved phenylalanine or tryptophan normally closing the CDR3 is absent here, so this likely arose from a read error. This chain uses TRBV3-1 with TRBJ1-1, with D maybe TRBD1 (5 bases). Germline lookup yields CDR1 LGHDT and CDR2 YNNKEL (reference sequence). This CDR3 has 13 amino acids. The V end was cut by 7 bases, the J end by 11 bases, with 20 bases between. The CDR3 DNA follows: TGTGCCAGCACTTCAAGTAGGGGAAGATCCGCTTTCTCT. Encoded protein: CASTSSRGRSAFS.

This clonotype was detected many times. This chain links TRBV7-2 with TRBJ2-5; the D gene is possibly TRBD1 (5 bases). V lost 5 bases, J lost 3 bases, and 10 bases lay in between. This CDR3 is built from 13 residues. Germline V CDR1 and CDR2: SGHTA, FQGNSA. CDR3 residues: CASSQGTKETQYF. CDR3 bases: TGTGCCAGCAGCCAGGGCACGAAAGAGACCCAGTACTTC.

In regard to this clonotype: Given a much more abundant clone one base away, this may be a read error. V is TRBV20-1 and J is TRBJ1-6; D is unresolved. Trimming pared 6 bases from V and 6 bases from J, leaving 15 bases between. This CDR3 region has 14 residues. CDR1 is DFQATT and CDR2 is SNEGSKA in the germline V gene (reference sequence). The chain's CDR3 is CSAFGVVGNSPLHF. Written as DNA, the CDR3 is TGCAGTGCCTTTGGAGTGGTAGGTAATTCACCCCTCCACTTT.

This chain uses TRBV16 with TRBJ2-5, with 8 bases fitting TRBD1. Unmatched junction bases numbered 3, after V lost 3 bases and J lost 3 bases. The CDR3 contains 14 residues. The germline V gene has CDR1 KGHSY and CDR2 FQNENV. CDR3 sequence reads: CASSHLTGEETQYF. CDR3 coding DNA: TGTGCCAGCAGCCACCTGACAGGGGAAGAGACCCAGTACTTC.

The chain links TRBV25-1 to TRBJ2-7; 10 bases match TRBD1. Germline CDR1 reads MGHDK; CDR2 reads SYGVNS. V trimming: 6 bases; J trimming: 6 bases; junction bases outside the gene matches: 11. The length of the CDR3 is 15 residues. In nucleotides, the CDR3 is TGTGCCAGCAGCTCTCCGGGACAGGGGATTCGCGAGCAGTACTTC. It specifies CASSSPGQGIREQYF.

This chain uses TRBV20-1 with TRBJ1-3; D call uncertain. V gave up 3 bases and J gave up 1 base, with 22 bases separating them. The CDR3 has 18 amino acids. Germline values: CDR1 DFQATT, CDR2 SNEGSKA (reference sequence). The DNA of the CDR3 is TGCAGTGCTAGGGCCCGGAACACCGGAATGGGGTCTGGAAACACCATATATTTT. Its protein product is CSARARNTGMGSGNTIYF.

This clonotype was counted at least ten times. The rearrangement uses TRBV2 and TRBJ2-2; 8 nucleotides agree with TRBD2. CDR1 SNHLY and CDR2 FYNNEI come from the germline V gene. V lost 5 bases and J lost 6; bases outside the gene matches: 5. This CDR3 has 14 residues. The CDR3 sequence: CASSPGLVSGELFF. As DNA, the CDR3 is TGTGCCAGCAGTCCGGGACTAGTGTCCGGGGAGCTGTTTTTT.

The V and J genes are TRBV12-3 or TRBV12-4 and TRBJ2-7, with no clear D. The CDR3 is 13 residues long. V lost 2 bases and J 7 bases, leaving 12 bases between the germline ends. The CDR3 region has the DNA TGTGCCAGCAGTTTACTCGGGTGCGTGGAGCAGTACTTC. This translates into CASSLLGCVEQYF.

This clonotype was found many times. The chain joins TRBV11-2 to TRBJ1-6; D gene unclear. The CDR3 totals 13 residues. The V end lost 1 base, the J end lost 10 bases, and 8 bases lay between the germline ends. The germline CDR1 and CDR2 sequences are SGHAT and FQNNGV. In nucleotides, the CDR3 is TGTGCCAGCAGCTTAGCTATATCGTCACCCCTCCACTTT. The encoded protein is CASSLAISSPLHF.

In its sample, this clonotype was seen many times. The V gene is TRBV2, the J gene TRBJ1-5; TRBD1 aligns across 10 bases. J gave up 6 bases and V 8 bases, and 1 base lay outside the gene matches. This CDR3 contains 12 residues. Germline CDR1 is SNHLY and CDR2 is FYNNEI. This chain's CDR3 is CASGTGVQPQHF. DNA for the CDR3: TGTGCCAGCGGGACAGGGGTTCAGCCCCAGCATTTT.

This clonotype was counted ten times or more. This rearrangement joins TRBV20-1 to TRBJ2-5, with D possibly matching TRBD1 (6 bases). CDR3 length: 13 amino acids. The germline gives CDR1 DFQATT, CDR2 SNEGSKA (reference sequence). Trimming took off 6 bases at V and 1 base at J, with 12 bases between the two ends. CDR3 in amino acids: CSATRTVQETQYF. The DNA for the CDR3 is TGCAGTGCGACGCGGACAGTCCAAGAGACCCAGTACTTC.

This clonotype was observed a handful of times. This chain joins TRBV5-1 and TRBJ2-7; D possibly matches TRBD1 or TRBD2 (5 bases each). The CDR3 spans 18 residues. The germline CDR1 and CDR2 sequences are SGHRS and YFSETQ. With 4 bases removed from V and 2 bases from J, the gap between germline ends came to 25 bases. The DNA for the CDR3 is TGCGCCAGCAGCAAAGGAGAGGGGTTCTGGGGAAGCACCTACGAGCAGTACTTC. The encoded protein is CASSKGEGFWGSTYEQYF. The entire variable domain, with the rest obtained from reference TRBV5-1 and TRBJ2-7, is as follows: KAGVTQTPRYLIKTRGQQVTLSCSPISGHRSVSWYQQTPGQGLQFLFEYFSETQRNKGNFPGRFSGRQFSNSRSEMNVSTLELGDSALYLCASSKGEGFWGSTYEQYFGPGTRLTVT.

This clonotype occurred many times. The chain couples TRBV7-2 to TRBJ2-1; 12 bases agree with TRBD2. The J segment lost 7 bases and the V segment lost 4 bases, leaving 11 bases of the junction unmatched. This CDR3 contains 17 residues. The germline V gene has CDR1 SGHTA and CDR2 FQGNSA. CDR3 loop: CASSSASGGAVRNEQFF. CDR3 bases: TGTGCCAGCAGCTCGGCTAGCGGGGGGGCCGTAAGAAATGAGCAGTTCTTC.

This clonotype was picked up many times. V gene TRBV14 combines with J gene TRBJ1-4, with no clear D. This CDR3 comprises 15 residues. Germline values: CDR1 SGHDN, CDR2 FVKESK. Trimming took 0 bases from V and 8 from J, leaving 13 bases between them. The CDR3 sequence is CASSQEKFSVEKLFF. The CDR3 coding sequence is TGTGCCAGCAGCCAAGAGAAGTTCAGTGTGGAAAAACTGTTTTTT.